The TCR beta chain described here comes from a study of OX40 agonist ivuxolimab in advanced cancers. General notes on the study: The costimulatory receptor OX40 (CD134) was targeted by ivuxolimab, a fully human IgG2 agonistic monoclonal antibody. Of the 50 or so patients in dose escalation, about 20 had hepatocellular carcinoma, some 15 had melanoma, 9 had renal cell carcinoma and 9 had head and neck cancer. The paper reports the monotherapy dose-escalation portion (N ≈ 52 patients) of the phase I ivuxolimab trial. Partial responses occurred in three dose-escalation patients: two with cutaneous melanoma and one with hepatocellular carcinoma. The point of sequencing TCRbeta in the periphery was to test whether ivuxolimab changed TCR sequence diversity and drove clonal T-cell expansion. Intravenous ivuxolimab was administered to patients every 2 weeks at six dose levels: 0.01, 0.1, 0.3, 1.5, 3 and 10 mg/kg. In the dose-escalation cohort, around four fifths of patients were male, and the mean age was roughly 60 years, with a range of about 23 to 85. Prior anti-PD-1, anti-PD-L1 or anti-CTLA-4 therapy was permitted, and about two fifths of dose-escalation patients had received checkpoint inhibitors. Beyond this particular receptor, the publication reports: At doses of 0.1 to 3.0 mg/kg, clonal expansion of both CD4+ and CD8+ T cells in blood was seen between baseline and week 6. The antigen specificity of the clonally expanded peripheral T cells was not determined. Low levels of normalized T-cell clonal expansion were also seen in some nonresponding patients. In the 0.1-3.0 mg/kg groups, partial responders were among the patients with the lowest normalized peripheral clonal expansion, particularly in CD8+ T cells. After ivuxolimab, CD8+ T cells had more expanded clones than CD4+ T cells on average.

The trial excluded patients who had a history of autoimmune disease or were on systemic immunosuppression. In every dose cohort, peripheral blood was drawn for TCR sequencing at baseline, cycle 4 day 1, and cycle 7 day 1. Samples were obtained from an open-label, multicenter, first-in-human phase I dose-escalation trial of ivuxolimab. Adults with locally advanced or metastatic melanoma, renal cell, hepatocellular, or head and neck squamous cell carcinoma were enrolled in the trial. Before TCR sequencing, CD4+ T cells and CD8+ T cells were sorted from peripheral blood as separate populations. Relative to germline, V is missing 1 base and J is missing 3 bases, with 10 bases of the junction outside any gene match. The CDR1 and CDR2 encoded by the germline V gene are SGHNT and YENEEA. Spanning cysteine to phenylalanine, the CDR3 consists of 18 amino acids. The DNA shown is the 54-base CDR3, in frame from base 1.

Genomic DNA was extracted from sorted cells for sequencing of the TCRbeta CDR3 region. TCRbeta CDR3 regions were sequenced using the immunoSEQ Assay. As stored in TCRdb, this immuneACCESS dataset retains in-frame rearrangements with V and J assigned. A fraction of the clones does not appear; measured against another copy, unresolved V genes explain less than half of the discrepancy, and the remainder lacks a known reason. Across this sample there are roughly 100,000 clones, with just under 95% seen only once. The ten largest clones add up to 0.2% to 0.3% of the sample. Comment on this clone: Its antigen is unknown. Nothing much larger sits one base from this clone, and base qualities are not available.

The sequence links TRBV11-3 to TRBJ2-1; 9 of the junction bases match TRBD1. This TCR was recovered from an adult with an advanced solid tumor such as melanoma, head and neck, liver or kidney cancer. This specimen was CD4+ or CD8+ T cells sorted from blood, taken in a trial of the OX40 agonist ivuxolimab. The sequenced DNA: TGTGCCAGCAGCTTAGGGCTTACAGGGGGCGAGATCTACAATGAGCAGTTCTTC. This encodes CASSLGLTGGEIYNEQFF.